The present entry profiles one T cell receptor beta chain with its context. In the source study's methods: Amplification with reference gene primers provided the estimates of nucleated cell counts. Profiling relied on immunoSEQ multiplex PCR, and the TCRdb table lists in-frame clones only, not all of them. V and J calls and clone size come straight from that table; D and trimming were deduced from the DNA. Seen here are around 65,000 clones, approximately 91% observed once, and the top ten hold roughly 1.5%. The V segment lost 3 bases and the J segment 2 bases; nucleotides outside the gene matches: 6. Germline V gene lookup returns CDR1 LNHDA and CDR2 SQIVND (reference sequence). This CDR3 is built from 15 residues. The data originate from a study of blood T cell repertoires in COVID-19. Study in general: The United States, Italy and Spain were the sources of the acute and convalescent COVID-19 samples. PBMCs, B-cell-depleted T cells, or T cells provided the cDNA or gDNA that made up the material.

This TCR came from a human donor in a cohort sampled during active COVID-19. The chain links TRBV19 to TRBJ2-7, with 8 nucleotides matching TRBD1. The specimen sequenced was peripheral blood. The CDR3 reads CASSMGRGPPYEQYF. In nucleotides, the CDR3 is TGTGCCAGTAGTATGGGCAGGGGGCCCCCCTACGAGCAGTACTTC. Looking up the rest from reference TRBV19 and TRBJ2-7 gives the full variable domain: DGGITQSPKYLFRKEGQNVTLSCEQNLNHDAMYWYRQDPGQGLRLIYYSQIVNDFQKGDIAEGYSVSREKKESFPLTVTSAQKNPTAFYLCASSMGRGPPYEQYFGPGTRLTVT.